This T cell receptor (beta chain) was captured by sequencing in a study of cytomegalovirus exposure and HLA in healthy donors. Study outcomes and limitations: A link between a missense DCLRE1C variant and TCR beta V- and J-gene trimming emerged from a later analysis.

13 Jbeta primers and 60 Vbeta primers were used for the PCR. The method was immunoSEQ multiplex PCR; TCRdb's version includes in-frame clones alone and lacks a portion of them. In the table there are roughly 150,000 clones, 75% to 80% of which are singletons. Comments on this clone: What it binds is not known.

The V end lost 0 bases, the J end lost 5 bases, and 16 bases lay between the germline ends. Per the germline V gene, CDR1 is SGHVS and CDR2 is FQNEAQ. The CDR3 runs 16 residues. This TCR came from a woman in her thirties in good health and CMV-seronegative. The chain has TRBV7-8 and TRBJ2-5, with D tentatively TRBD1 (5 bases). Specimen: PBMCs. CDR3 in amino acids: CASSLALVGRAETQYF. The CDR3, as DNA: TGTGCCAGCAGCTTAGCGCTCGTCGGCAGGGCGGAGACCCAGTACTTC.